These 29 T cell receptor beta chains originate from one sample sequenced in a study of blood T cell repertoires in COVID-19. Produced via immunoSEQ multiplex PCR; TCRdb's table is partial and in-frame only. In the table there are 35,000 to 50,000 clones, more than 80% of which are singletons. Sequenced material: peripheral blood. These receptors all come from a man aged 55 to 70 in a cohort sampled during active COVID-19.

V and J are TRBV2 and TRBJ2-7; possible D gene TRBD2, 5 bases. CDR3 length: 14 amino acids. Trimming left V 4 bases short and J 0 bases short, with 10 bases between. Germline V gene lookup returns CDR1 SNHLY and CDR2 FYNNEI. In DNA, the CDR3 is TGTGCCAGCAGTGTTTCGGGGAGCTCCTACGAGCAGTACTTC. It codes for CASSVSGSSYEQYF.

V and J are TRBV5-8 and TRBJ1-4; D remains ambiguous. Trimming pared 1 base from V and 7 bases from J, leaving 11 bases between. Germline V gives CDR1 SGHTS, CDR2 YDEGEE. This CDR3 contains 14 residues. The CDR3 spells CASSLSNSGEKLFF. Written as DNA, the CDR3 is TGTGCCAGCAGCTTGTCGAATTCCGGTGAAAAACTGTTTTTT.

This rearrangement joins TRBV7-6 to TRBJ2-3; D is perhaps TRBD2 (6 bases). Trimming left V 5 bases short and J 2 bases short, with 14 bases between. This CDR3 has 15 residues. CDR1 SGHVS and CDR2 FNYEAQ come from the germline V gene. In DNA, the CDR3 is TGTGCCAGCAGCCCGCGCCTAGCGAACACAGATACGCAGTATTTT. Translated, it gives CASSPRLANTDTQYF.

This clone was seen once. Other nucleotide sequences in the sample specify the same CDR3. The chain is built from TRBV9 and TRBJ2-2, with 9 bases lining up with TRBD1. Germline V gene sequence: CDR1 SGDLS, CDR2 YYNGEE. The CDR3 is made up of 16 amino acids. Germline trimming cut 1 base from V and 1 base from J; bases unmatched to any gene: 2. The chain's CDR3 is CASSVLGQGNTGELFF. Written as DNA, the CDR3 is TGTGCCAGCAGCGTACTGGGACAGGGGAACACCGGGGAGCTGTTTTTT.

The count of this clone is one. The V and J genes are TRBV11-2 and TRBJ2-3; TRBD1 matches 7 bases. Germline values: CDR1 SGHAT, CDR2 FQNNGV. This CDR3 is built from 16 residues. V dropped 6 bases and J dropped 1; count of bases not matched to a gene: 10. CDR3 DNA sequence: TGTGCCAGCAGTACAGGGGCGTTTAGGGGCACAGATACGCAGTATTTT. Its translation: CASSTGAFRGTDTQYF.

The rearrangement links TRBV9 to TRBJ2-5; 8 positions agree with TRBD2. CDR3 length: 15 amino acids. V was pared by 1 base and J by 2 bases, with 4 bases of the junction left unmatched. Germline V gene lookup returns CDR1 SGDLS and CDR2 YYNGEE. For the CDR3, the DNA is TGTGCCAGCAGCGTATTCGGGGGGGATCAAGAGACCCAGTACTTC. The encoded protein is CASSVFGGDQETQYF.

The chain carries TRBV28 and TRBJ1-3, with no clear D. The CDR3 covers 14 residues. CDR1 is MDHEN and CDR2 is SYDVKM in the germline V gene. With 8 bases removed from V and 1 base from J, the gap between germline ends came to 12 bases. The CDR3 loop reads CASRRGRSGNTIYF. The CDR3 DNA reads as TGTGCCAGCCGGCGGGGAAGATCTGGAAACACCATATATTTT.

V gene TRBV18 combines with J gene TRBJ1-2; the match to TRBD1 covers 8 bases. With 4 bases clipped from V and 0 bases from J, the junction kept 1 base outside the gene matches. The CDR3 spans 14 residues. From germline, CDR1 is KGHSH and CDR2 LQKENI. This chain's CDR3 is CASSQDRANYGYTF. The CDR3 region has the DNA TGTGCCAGCTCACAGGACAGGGCTAACTATGGCTACACCTTC.

The chain employs TRBV7-6 and TRBJ1-1; D perhaps matches TRBD1 (5 bases). V was clipped by 5 bases and J by 8 bases, with 18 bases between them. In germline, CDR1 is SGHVS, CDR2 FNYEAQ. The CDR3 is made up of 14 amino acids. CDR3 in DNA: TGTGCCAGCAGCCTCGGGACTGCGCGACGGGAAGCTTTCTTT. Protein product: CASSLGTARREAFF.

The rearrangement joins TRBV12-5 to TRBJ2-5; no clear D. The germline V and J ends were trimmed by 9 bases and 4 bases, with 9 bases remaining between them. The germline gives CDR1 LGHNT, CDR2 FRNRAP. This CDR3 is built from 11 residues. The CDR3, as DNA: TGTGCTAGCCTACTGGTAGAGACCCAGTACTTC. Translated: CASLLVETQYF.

The chain joins TRBV2 to TRBJ2-1, with D uncertain. Germline CDR1 reads SNHLY; CDR2 reads FYNNEI. The CDR3 has 11 residues. V shed 7 bases and J shed 5 bases, with 6 bases lying between them. In DNA form, the CDR3 reads TGTGCCAGCACCCTAGACAATGAGCAGTTCTTC. It codes for CASTLDNEQFF.

The V and J genes are TRBV9 and TRBJ1-4, with D perhaps matching TRBD1 (6 bases). Germline V gene data show CDR1 as SGDLS and CDR2 as YYNGEE. This CDR3 spans 16 amino acids. The ends were cut back, 2 bases at V and 3 bases at J, with 14 bases in the middle. CDR3 DNA sequence: TGTGCCAGCAGCGTGTCGGGGACAAGTTCTAATGAAAAACTGTTTTTT. It specifies CASSVSGTSSNEKLFF.

The chain joins TRBV24-1 to TRBJ2-7; D unclear. The germline CDR1 and CDR2 sequences are KGHDR and SFDVKD. Trimming took 5 bases from V and 3 from J, leaving 7 bases between them. The CDR3 has 12 residues. This CDR3 reads CATSGPGYEQYF. CDR3 DNA: TGTGCCACCAGTGGCCCCGGCTACGAGCAGTACTTC.

The chain combines TRBV29-1 with TRBJ1-3, with TRBD1 as a possible D gene (5 bases). This CDR3 region has 14 residues. Germline V gives CDR1 SQVTM, CDR2 ANQGSEA. Deletions cut 4 bases from V and 0 bases from J, with 10 bases between. DNA for the CDR3: TGCAGCGTTGCTCGGCAGGGCTCTGGAAACACCATATATTTT. This gives the protein CSVARQGSGNTIYF. The variable domain in full, completed from reference TRBV29-1 and TRBJ1-3, reads SAVISQKPSRDICQRGTSLTIQCQVDSQVTMMFWYRQQPGQSLTLIATANQGSEATYESGFVIDKFPISRPNLTFSTLTVSNMSPEDSSIYLCSVARQGSGNTIYFGEGSWLTVV.

The chain uses TRBV30 and TRBJ2-4, with 9 bases aligning to TRBD1. CDR3 length: 14 residues. V gave up 7 bases and J gave up 1 base; unmatched junction bases: 5. In germline, CDR1 is GTSNPN, CDR2 SVGIG (reference sequence). The CDR3 nucleotides are TGTGCCTCTGACAGGGGGGCGGCCAAAAACATTCAGTACTTC. Protein product: CASDRGAAKNIQYF.

The rearrangement links TRBV18 to TRBJ2-3; 11 bases are shared with TRBD2. Germline V CDR1 and CDR2: KGHSH, LQKENI. V lost 1 base, J lost 2 bases, and 11 bases stayed unmatched. There are 19 residues in the CDR3. In nucleotides, the CDR3 is TGTGCCAGCTCACCACTGACGACTTATAGCGGGGGGGCCACAGATACGCAGTATTTT. Translating gives CASSPLTTYSGGATDTQYF.

The rearrangement joins TRBV27 to TRBJ2-3; D ambiguous. Germline loops: CDR1 MNHEY, CDR2 SMNVEV (reference sequence). The CDR3 totals 13 residues. V was cut by 3 bases and J by 6 bases, with 10 bases left in between. Here the CDR3 reads CASSFPSGDTQYF. CDR3 bases: TGTGCCAGCAGTTTCCCCTCCGGGGATACGCAGTATTTT.

The CDR3 coding sequence is TGTGCCAGCAGTACTCGAGTCTACGAGCAGTACTTC. Residues: CASSTRVYEQYF. The V and J genes are TRBV28 and TRBJ2-7; D uncertain. Deletions cut 5 bases from V and 3 bases from J, with 8 bases between. Germline values: CDR1 MDHEN, CDR2 SYDVKM. This CDR3 is 12 amino acids long.

The genes are TRBV5-1 and TRBJ1-1; TRBD1 agrees at 7 bases. The CDR3 covers 14 residues. From germline, CDR1 is SGHRS and CDR2 YFSETQ. J was trimmed by 6 bases and V by 3 bases; bases with no gene match: 8. The CDR3 sequence: CASSSQGDGAEAFF. CDR3 DNA: TGCGCCAGCAGCTCTCAGGGGGACGGGGCTGAAGCTTTCTTT. Together with reference TRBV5-1 and TRBJ1-1, the CDR3 gives the full variable domain: KAGVTQTPRYLIKTRGQQVTLSCSPISGHRSVSWYQQTPGQGLQFLFEYFSETQRNKGNFPGRFSGRQFSNSRSEMNVSTLELGDSALYLCASSSQGDGAEAFFGQGTRLTVV.

This chain joins TRBV6-1 and TRBJ1-5; D not certain. Looked up from germline, CDR1 is MNHNS and CDR2 is SASEGT. V lost 2 bases, J lost 5 bases, and 7 bases lay in between. The CDR3 is made up of 13 amino acids. Written as DNA, the CDR3 is TGTGCCAGCAGTGAAATGGAGGATCAGCCCCAGCATTTT. Translated, it gives CASSEMEDQPQHF.

The rearrangement uses TRBV28 and TRBJ2-6; TRBD2 matches 9 bases. Per germline, CDR1 MDHEN and CDR2 SYDVKM. V lost 5 bases and J lost 4; bases outside the gene matches: 9. The CDR3 has 17 amino acids. CDR3 sequence reads: CASSHSSGRAGANVLTF. CDR3 nucleotide sequence: TGTGCCAGCAGTCACAGTAGCGGGAGAGCCGGGGCCAACGTCCTGACTTTC.

The gene calls are TRBV18 and TRBJ1-5; D is unclear. Germline assignment: CDR1 KGHSH and CDR2 LQKENI. CDR3 length: 14 residues. V shed 3 bases and J shed 5 bases, with 11 bases lying between them. The CDR3 loop is CASSPEEIYQPQHF. In nucleotides, the CDR3 is TGTGCCAGCTCACCGGAGGAGATATATCAGCCCCAGCATTTT.

This chain connects TRBV6-5 to TRBJ1-2, with D unclear. Per the germline V gene, CDR1 is MNHEY and CDR2 is SVGAGI. Between the trimmed V and J ends, which lost 5 bases and 6 bases, there was a span of 16 bases. This CDR3 is 14 amino acids long. The CDR3 spells CASSHLHSMDGYTF. In nucleotides, the CDR3 is TGTGCCAGCAGTCACCTCCACTCAATGGATGGCTACACCTTC.

This clone has only a few counts. The chain combines TRBV7-9 with TRBJ1-1, with TRBD1 as a possible D gene (6 bases). Trimming stripped 1 base from V and 0 bases from J, with 9 bases between. The CDR3 consists of 15 residues. CDR1 is SEHNR and CDR2 is FQNEAQ in the germline V gene (reference sequence). CDR3 sequence: CASSLGGGLNTEAFF. CDR3 nucleotides: TGTGCCAGCAGCTTAGGAGGGGGACTGAACACTGAAGCTTTCTTT. Full variable domain (remainder filled in from reference TRBV7-9 and TRBJ1-1): DTGVSQNPRHKITKRGQNVTFRCDPISEHNRLYWYRQTLGQGPEFLTYFQNEAQLEKSRLLSDRFSAERPKGSFSTLEIQRTEQGDSAMYLCASSLGGGLNTEAFFGQGTRLTVV.

This sequence joins TRBV7-8 and TRBJ2-7; TRBD1 matches 7 bases. The germline V gene encodes CDR1 SGHVS and CDR2 FQNEAQ. V lost 5 bases, J lost 1 base, and 5 bases stayed unmatched. The length of the CDR3 is 14 residues. CDR3 in amino acids: CASSLGTASYEQYF. CDR3 DNA sequence: TGTGCCAGCAGCCTTGGGACAGCTTCCTACGAGCAGTACTTC.

The chain carries TRBV2 and TRBJ1-3; TRBD1 matches 7 bases. CDR1 and CDR2 (germline): SNHLY, FYNNEI. The length of the CDR3 is 14 residues. V was clipped by 3 bases and J by 1 base; unmatched bases: 0. The CDR3 DNA follows: TGTGCCAGCAGTGACAGGGGGTCTGGAAACACCATATATTTT. Amino acid sequence: CASSDRGSGNTIYF.

The table lists this clone with a count of one. V usage is TRBV5-1 and J usage is TRBJ2-1; D is possibly TRBD2 (5 bases). The V gene lost 5 bases and the J gene lost 4 bases, with 16 bases spanning the gap. The germline CDR1 and CDR2 sequences are SGHRS and YFSETQ. This CDR3 is 15 amino acids long. Written as DNA, the CDR3 is TGCGCCAGCAGGCCGGACGGAGGCCCTTACAATGAGCAGTTCTTC. This codes for CASRPDGGPYNEQFF.

The genes are TRBV6-6 and TRBJ2-7, with a weak D call TRBD1 (5 bases). V shed 0 bases and J shed 5 bases, with 11 bases lying between them. Per germline, CDR1 MNHNY and CDR2 SVGAGI (reference sequence). The CDR3 is made up of 14 amino acids. The CDR3 spells CASSYSRRENEQYF. The CDR3 nucleotides read TGTGCCAGCAGTTACTCGCGCAGGGAAAACGAGCAGTACTTC.

The genes are TRBV6-1 and TRBJ2-3; D uncertain. This CDR3 region has 13 residues. The germline V and J ends were trimmed by 2 bases and 5 bases, with 8 bases remaining between them. Germline CDR1 and CDR2: MNHNS and SASEGT. The CDR3, as DNA: TGTGCCAGCAGTGAACATCGACAAGATACGCAGTATTTT. Its protein product is CASSEHRQDTQYF.